The sequence of this TCR beta chain was determined in a study of cytomegalovirus exposure and HLA in healthy donors. Study observations and caveats: Later analysis found that TCR beta chains associated with HLA were more clonally expanded than other, equally common chains.

This clone was counted a few times. Its specificity is not known. It was with 60 Vbeta and 13 Jbeta primers that the PCR ran. Profiling relied on immunoSEQ multiplex PCR, and the TCRdb table lists in-frame clones only, not all of them. The sample has roughly 120,000 clones, 70% to 80% seen once. Sample: PBMCs. This TCR came from a woman between 35 and 50 years old in good health and CMV-seropositive.

The CDR3 region has the DNA TGTGCCAGCAGTCTCCAGGGGCAGGGCTACACCTTC. This translates into CASSLQGQGYTF. The V call is TRBV27, the J call TRBJ1-2, with D perhaps TRBD1 (6 bases). CDR1 is MNHEY and CDR2 is SMNVEV in the germline V gene (reference sequence). The CDR3 contains 12 residues. V was trimmed by 5 bases and J by 8 bases, leaving 12 bases between them.